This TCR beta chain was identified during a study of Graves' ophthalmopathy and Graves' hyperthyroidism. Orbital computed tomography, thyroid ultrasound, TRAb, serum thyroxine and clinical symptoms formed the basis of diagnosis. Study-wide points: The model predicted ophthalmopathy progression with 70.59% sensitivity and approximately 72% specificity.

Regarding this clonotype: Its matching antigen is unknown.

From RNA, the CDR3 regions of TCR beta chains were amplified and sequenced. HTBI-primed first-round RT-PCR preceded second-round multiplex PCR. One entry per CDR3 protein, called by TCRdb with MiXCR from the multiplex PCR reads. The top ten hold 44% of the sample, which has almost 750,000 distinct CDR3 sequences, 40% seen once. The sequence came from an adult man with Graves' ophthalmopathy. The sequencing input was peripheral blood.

Here the CDR3 reads CASGSGTRDTEAFF. For the CDR3, the DNA is TGTGCCAGCGGATCCGGGACGCGGGACACTGAAGCTTTCTTT. The chain carries TRBV10-3 and TRBJ1-1; D is possibly TRBD1 (5 bases). From germline, CDR1 is ENHRY and CDR2 SYGVKD. The CDR3 extends over 14 amino acids. The V end lost 10 bases, the J end lost 3 bases, and 18 bases lay between the germline ends.